A selection of T cell receptor beta chains follows, all from one sample in a study of preoperative IRX-2 immunotherapy in early breast cancer. Sequenced by immunoSEQ multiplex PCR; TCRdb stores in-frame clones only, minus some. The sample has 20,000 to 30,000 clones; 85% to 90% are singletons. Sequenced material: tumor tissue, taken after IRX-2 immunotherapy. Receptors were obtained from a human donor with breast cancer. The CDR3 runs from the conserved cysteine through the conserved F or W. The D gene is left open where the match is weak. Only some rows state a clone size, as once, few, many or a class for expanded clones.

j_gene: TRBJ1-2; d_gene: TRBD1; v_gene: TRBV5-1; abundance: NA; CDR3nt: TGCGCCAGCAGCACGGGACAGAGAAACTATGGCTACACCTTC; CDR3aa: CASSTGQRNYGYTF
j_gene: TRBJ2-3; d_gene: TRBD2; v_gene: TRBV6-4; abundance: NA; CDR3nt: TGTGCCAGCAGTGAAGGACTAGCGGGGGGCACAGATACGCAGTATTTT; CDR3aa: CASSEGLAGGTDTQYF
j_gene: TRBJ2-1; d_gene: NA; v_gene: TRBV6-4; abundance: NA; CDR3nt: TGTGCCAGCAGTATCGAATTACACGGGGAGCAGTTCTTC; CDR3aa: CASSIELHGEQFF
j_gene: TRBJ2-7; d_gene: NA; v_gene: TRBV19; abundance: NA; CDR3nt: TGTGCCAGTAGTGTGGAGACCGGAGGGTACGAGCAGTACTTC; CDR3aa: CASSVETGGYEQYF
j_gene: TRBJ2-1; d_gene: NA; v_gene: TRBV14; abundance: NA; CDR3nt: TGTGCCAGCAGCCACCCCGTGGGGAGCTCCTACAATGAGCAGTTCTTC; CDR3aa: CASSHPVGSSYNEQFF
j_gene: TRBJ2-5; d_gene: TRBD1; v_gene: TRBV2; abundance: once; CDR3nt: TGTGCCAGTCCCGGGACAGTACTCCAAGAGACCCAGTACTTC; CDR3aa: CASPGTVLQETQYF
j_gene: TRBJ1-2; d_gene: NA; v_gene: TRBV9; abundance: NA; CDR3nt: TGTGCCAGCAGCCCCCTCGGAGGAGGGGCGCTGGCTGGCTACACCTTC; CDR3aa: CASSPLGGGALAGYTF
j_gene: TRBJ2-3; d_gene: TRBD1; v_gene: TRBV28; abundance: NA; CDR3nt: TGTGCCAGCAGCGACAGGGGGCTCCCAGATACGCAGTATTTT; CDR3aa: CASSDRGLPDTQYF
j_gene: TRBJ1-1; d_gene: NA; v_gene: TRBV30; abundance: once; CDR3nt: TGTGCCTGGATGCCTGGGGACGGCACTGAAGCTTTCTTT; CDR3aa: CAWMPGDGTEAFF
j_gene: TRBJ1-1; d_gene: NA; v_gene: TRBV5-4; abundance: NA; CDR3nt: TGTGCCAGCAGTGGCAAGCTCATTTCTGAAGCTTTCTTT; CDR3aa: CASSGKLISEAFF
j_gene: TRBJ2-2; d_gene: NA; v_gene: TRBV2; abundance: once; CDR3nt: TGTGCCAGCAATCAACAGGGAAACGGGGAGCTGTTTTTT; CDR3aa: CASNQQGNGELFF
j_gene: TRBJ1-4; d_gene: NA; v_gene: TRBV27; abundance: NA; CDR3nt: TGTGCCAGCAGTTCATATCGGGACGGTAATGAAAAACTGTTTTTT; CDR3aa: CASSSYRDGNEKLFF
j_gene: TRBJ1-1; d_gene: NA; v_gene: TRBV7-9; abundance: few; CDR3nt: TGTGCCAGCAGCCCTTCGAACACTGAAGCTTTCTTT; CDR3aa: CASSPSNTEAFF
j_gene: TRBJ2-7; d_gene: TRBD2; v_gene: TRBV7-6; abundance: once; CDR3nt: TGTGCCAGCAGCCCGGGACTAGCGGGAGGGGTAGAGCAGTACTTC; CDR3aa: CASSPGLAGGVEQYF
j_gene: TRBJ2-1; d_gene: TRBD2; v_gene: TRBV19; abundance: NA; CDR3nt: TGTGCCAGTAGTAACCCCCGGGGGGGAGGCTACAATGAGCAGTTCTTC; CDR3aa: CASSNPRGGGYNEQFF
j_gene: TRBJ1-4; d_gene: NA; v_gene: TRBV6-6; abundance: NA; CDR3nt: TGTGCCAGCAGCCAACTAGGGTCGGCTCTTAATGAAAAACTGTTTTTT; CDR3aa: CASSQLGSALNEKLFF
j_gene: TRBJ2-5; d_gene: TRBD2; v_gene: TRBV27; abundance: NA; CDR3nt: TGTGCCACCCGACTAGCGGGGGAAGAGACCCAGTACTTC; CDR3aa: CATRLAGEETQYF
j_gene: TRBJ1-2; d_gene: NA; v_gene: TRBV13; abundance: few; CDR3nt: TGTGCCAGCAGCTTGACAAGAAACAACTATGGCTACACCTTC; CDR3aa: CASSLTRNNYGYTF
j_gene: TRBJ2-5; d_gene: NA; v_gene: TRBV25-1; abundance: NA; CDR3nt: TGTGCCAGCAGCGACCCTGGTATATTGAAGACCCAGTACTTC; CDR3aa: CASSDPGILKTQYF
j_gene: TRBJ2-5; d_gene: TRBD2; v_gene: TRBV6-1; abundance: NA; CDR3nt: TGTGCCAGCGAGATAGCGGGGCCGGAGACCCAGTACTTC; CDR3aa: CASEIAGPETQYF
j_gene: TRBJ2-2; d_gene: TRBD1; v_gene: TRBV19; abundance: NA; CDR3nt: TGTGCCAGTAGTGTTGGGACAGGCACCGGGGAGCTGTTTTTT; CDR3aa: CASSVGTGTGELFF
j_gene: TRBJ1-5; d_gene: NA; v_gene: TRBV6-6; abundance: NA; CDR3nt: TGTGCCAGCAGCGAGGACCTAAGGAGGGGACAGCCCCAGCATTTT; CDR3aa: CASSEDLRRGQPQHF
j_gene: TRBJ2-7; d_gene: TRBD2; v_gene: TRBV5-6; abundance: NA; CDR3nt: TGTGCCAGCAGCCCTGTAGATCGCGGGAGCCTCAACGAGCAGTACTTC; CDR3aa: CASSPVDRGSLNEQYF
j_gene: TRBJ1-4; d_gene: TRBD1; v_gene: TRBV4-3; abundance: once; CDR3nt: TGCGCCAGCAGCCTGGGTTCGGGACAGGGGCGGGAAAAACTGTTTTTT; CDR3aa: CASSLGSGQGREKLFF
j_gene: TRBJ1-5; d_gene: TRBD1; v_gene: TRBV19; abundance: NA; CDR3nt: TGTGCCACCGCGGACAGGGGGCAGCCCCAGCATTTT; CDR3aa: CATADRGQPQHF
j_gene: TRBJ1-6; d_gene: TRBD1; v_gene: TRBV7-2; abundance: NA; CDR3nt: TGTGCCAGCAGCTTAACCCGGACAGGGGCTAATTCACCCCTCCACTTT; CDR3aa: CASSLTRTGANSPLHF
j_gene: TRBJ1-1; d_gene: NA; v_gene: TRBV5-6; abundance: NA; CDR3nt: TGTGCCAGCAGCCTGCTGAGGAGTGAAGCTTTCTTT; CDR3aa: CASSLLRSEAFF
j_gene: TRBJ1-5; d_gene: NA; v_gene: TRBV10-1; abundance: NA; CDR3nt: TGCGCCAGCAGTGCCAAAAAGAGGCAGGGCTGGCAGGGCGGTCAGCCCCAGCATTTT; CDR3aa: CASSAKKRQGWQGGQPQHF
j_gene: TRBJ2-3; d_gene: TRBD2; v_gene: TRBV7-2; abundance: NA; CDR3nt: TGTGCCAGCAGCTTAGAGGGGGGACTAGCGGGGGAAGCGCAGTATTTT; CDR3aa: CASSLEGGLAGEAQYF
j_gene: TRBJ1-6; d_gene: NA; v_gene: TRBV2; abundance: once; CDR3nt: TGTGCCAGCAGGGGGAGCACCTGGGCCCTCCACTTT; CDR3aa: CASRGSTWALHF
j_gene: TRBJ2-7; d_gene: NA; v_gene: TRBV5-6; abundance: NA; CDR3nt: TGTGCCAGCAGCTTCGGGTCGATCCCCTCCGAGCAGTACTTC; CDR3aa: CASSFGSIPSEQYF
j_gene: TRBJ1-2; d_gene: NA; v_gene: TRBV7-2; abundance: NA; CDR3nt: TGTGCCAGCAGCTTAAGTACAGACTATGGCTACACCTTC; CDR3aa: CASSLSTDYGYTF
j_gene: TRBJ2-1; d_gene: NA; v_gene: TRBV5-4; abundance: NA; CDR3nt: TGTGCCAGCAGCTTGGAAGATGCCAATGAGCAGTTCTTC; CDR3aa: CASSLEDANEQFF
j_gene: TRBJ2-1; d_gene: NA; v_gene: TRBV4-2; abundance: NA; CDR3nt: TGTGCCAGCAGCCAAGAAGGTAGCCATGAGCAGTTCTTC; CDR3aa: CASSQEGSHEQFF
j_gene: TRBJ2-5; d_gene: NA; v_gene: TRBV2; abundance: NA; CDR3nt: TGTGCCAGCGGCGCTGCCTCGATGGGCATCCAAGAGACCCAGTACTTC; CDR3aa: CASGAASMGIQETQYF
j_gene: TRBJ2-2; d_gene: NA; v_gene: TRBV5-5; abundance: NA; CDR3nt: TGTGCCAGCAGCCCAGAGAACACCGGGGAGCTGTTTTTT; CDR3aa: CASSPENTGELFF
j_gene: TRBJ1-2; d_gene: NA; v_gene: TRBV5-6; abundance: NA; CDR3nt: TGTGCCAGCAGCTTTCCGGGTCAACTTGCCGGCTACACCTTC; CDR3aa: CASSFPGQLAGYTF